This is a list of T cell receptor beta chains from one sample in a study of Graves' ophthalmopathy and Graves' hyperthyroidism. TCRdb reprocessed the multiplex PCR reads with MiXCR, giving one entry per CDR3 protein. The table records around 670,000 distinct CDR3 sequences, 40% of them present only once. Sequences were obtained from peripheral blood. Receptor source: an adult man with Graves' ophthalmopathy. CDR3s include the opening cysteine and the closing phenylalanine or tryptophan. D genes are given only for firm matches. Expanded clones are given a class, and other clones once, few, many or no size at all.

j_gene | v_gene | d_gene | abundance | CDR3nt | CDR3aa
TRBJ1-1 | TRBV20-1 | - | few | TGCAGTGCTAGACCCCCAGGGGCGAAGAACACTGAAGCTTTCTTT | CSARPPGAKNTEAFF
TRBJ2-7 | TRBV19 | TRBD1 | many | TGTGCCAGTAGGGGCCGGGACAGATCCTACGAGCAGTACTTC | CASRGRDRSYEQYF
TRBJ2-2 | TRBV7-9 | TRBD2 | - | TGTGCCAGCAGTCCCTTCACTAGCGGGAGGTCCCCCGGGGAGCTGTTTTTT | CASSPFTSGRSPGELFF
TRBJ1-6 | TRBV6-5 | TRBD1 | many | TGTGCCAGCAGTCGGGACAGCCCAAATTCACCCCTCCACTTT | CASSRDSPNSPLHF
TRBJ2-2 | TRBV25-1 | - | - | TGTGCCAGCAGCCAAGATACAAACCAGGGGCCCGGGGAGCTGTTTTTT | CASSQDTNQGPGELFF
TRBJ2-7 | TRBV10-3 | - | many | TGTGCCATCAGTGCATCAGAAGCCTACGAGCAGTACTTC | CAISASEAYEQYF
TRBJ1-1 | TRBV5-5 | - | - | TGTGCCAGCAGCCGCCAGGCGCGGAGCACTGAAGCTTTCTTT | CASSRQARSTEAFF
TRBJ1-2 | TRBV15 | - | - | TGTGCCACCAGCAGGGGGGGGAAGGGCTACACCTTC | CATSRGGKGYTF
TRBJ2-6 | TRBV7-6 | TRBD2 | - | TGTGCCAGCAGCACACTAGCGGGAGGGCCTGGGGCCAACGTCCTGACTTTC | CASSTLAGGPGANVLTF
TRBJ1-4 | TRBV2 | TRBD1 | few | TGTGCCAGCAGTGAACCTCGTTCAGGGGGAGATGAAAAACTGTTTTTT | CASSEPRSGGDEKLFF
TRBJ1-5 | TRBV5-8 | - | - | TGTGCCAGCAGCTTGCGGGGGACCCATCAGCCCCAGCATTTT | CASSLRGTHQPQHF
TRBJ1-2 | TRBV15 | - | many | TGTGCCACCAGCAGAGATGGAGGGGCTCCGGCGGATGGCTACACCTTC | CATSRDGGAPADGYTF
TRBJ1-2 | TRBV29-1 | - | - | TGCAGCCTGAGGGCGATCCAGGACTATGGCTACACCTTC | CSLRAIQDYGYTF